A selection of T cell receptor beta chains follows, all from one sample in a study of cytomegalovirus exposure and HLA in healthy donors. Assay: immunoSEQ multiplex PCR; the TCRdb copy retains only in-frame clones and omits some. The table includes around 150,000 clones, over 70% detected once. The sample was PBMCs. Receptor source: a male donor in good health and CMV-seronegative. CDR3s include the opening cysteine and the closing phenylalanine or tryptophan. The order of the fields is CDR3 length, clone size, V gene, J gene, D gene, CDR3 protein, CDR3 DNA. A D gene is named only where the DNA matches it firmly. For some rows the clone size is stated as once, few or many, or as a class when expanded; others skip it.

CDR3 length: 15; clone size: -; V gene: TRBV5-1; J gene: TRBJ1-2; D gene: TRBD1; CDR3 protein: CASSLADRGGYGYTF; CDR3 DNA: TGCGCCAGCAGCTTGGCTGACAGGGGTGGCTATGGCTACACCTTC
CDR3 length: 16; clone size: medium-sized; V gene: TRBV29-1; J gene: TRBJ2-2; D gene: -; CDR3 protein: CSVKNSGGWDTGELFF; CDR3 DNA: TGCAGCGTTAAGAATAGTGGGGGGTGGGACACCGGGGAGCTGTTTTTT
CDR3 length: 14; clone size: -; V gene: TRBV4-1; J gene: TRBJ1-2; D gene: -; CDR3 protein: CASSQDGGVRGYTF; CDR3 DNA: TGCGCCAGCAGCCAAGATGGGGGGGTGAGAGGCTACACCTTC
CDR3 length: 11; clone size: -; V gene: TRBV6-6; J gene: TRBJ2-7; D gene: -; CDR3 protein: CASSYRYEQYF; CDR3 DNA: TGTGCCAGCAGTTACCGCTACGAGCAGTACTTC
CDR3 length: 13; clone size: -; V gene: TRBV29-1; J gene: TRBJ2-3; D gene: -; CDR3 protein: CSVDLGHTDTQYF; CDR3 DNA: TGCAGCGTTGATCTGGGGCACACAGATACGCAGTATTTT
CDR3 length: 16; clone size: -; V gene: TRBV6-1; J gene: TRBJ2-5; D gene: TRBD1; CDR3 protein: CASSEARTGGVETQYF; CDR3 DNA: TGTGCCAGCAGTGAAGCCCGGACAGGTGGAGTAGAGACCCAGTACTTC
CDR3 length: 13; clone size: -; V gene: TRBV2; J gene: TRBJ2-7; D gene: TRBD2; CDR3 protein: CASKDRLAGEGNF; CDR3 DNA: TGTGCCAGCAAGGATCGACTAGCGGGAGAAGGAAACTTC
CDR3 length: 17; clone size: once; V gene: TRBV4-2; J gene: TRBJ1-1; D gene: TRBD1; CDR3 protein: CASSPRKGQKINTEAFF; CDR3 DNA: TGTGCCAGCAGCCCGCGGAAGGGACAGAAGATAAACACTGAAGCTTTCTTT
CDR3 length: 13; clone size: -; V gene: TRBV30; J gene: TRBJ1-4; D gene: -; CDR3 protein: CAWSRRGFEKLFF; CDR3 DNA: TGTGCCTGGAGTCGTCGGGGTTTTGAAAAACTGTTTTTT
CDR3 length: 15; clone size: -; V gene: TRBV7-9; J gene: TRBJ1-4; D gene: -; CDR3 protein: CASRSPAGFNEKLFF; CDR3 DNA: TGTGCCAGCAGGAGCCCGGCAGGGTTTAATGAAAAACTGTTTTTT
CDR3 length: 13; clone size: few; V gene: TRBV6-6; J gene: TRBJ2-1; D gene: -; CDR3 protein: CASSPGETNEQFF; CDR3 DNA: TGTGCCAGCAGCCCAGGCGAGACGAATGAGCAGTTCTTC
CDR3 length: 15; clone size: few; V gene: TRBV6-5; J gene: TRBJ2-7; D gene: -; CDR3 protein: CASSYSTGESYEQYF; CDR3 DNA: TGTGCCAGCAGTTACTCGACGGGAGAGTCCTACGAGCAGTACTTC
CDR3 length: 15; clone size: -; V gene: TRBV2; J gene: TRBJ1-5; D gene: -; CDR3 protein: CASSPPARQVRPQHF; CDR3 DNA: TGTGCCAGCAGCCCTCCCGCTAGACAGGTACGGCCCCAGCATTTT
CDR3 length: 14; clone size: -; V gene: TRBV7-9; J gene: TRBJ2-7; D gene: TRBD2; CDR3 protein: CASSLGRGRSEQYF; CDR3 DNA: TGTGCCAGCAGCTTAGGCCGCGGGAGGAGCGAGCAGTACTTC
CDR3 length: 19; clone size: -; V gene: TRBV27; J gene: TRBJ1-5; D gene: TRBD1; CDR3 protein: CASSLWGTGRTGSNQPQHF; CDR3 DNA: TGTGCCAGCAGTTTATGGGGGACAGGGCGCACAGGTAGCAATCAGCCCCAGCATTTT
CDR3 length: 16; clone size: -; V gene: TRBV5-1; J gene: TRBJ2-2; D gene: TRBD1; CDR3 protein: CASSSGQGGNTGELFF; CDR3 DNA: TGCGCCAGCAGCTCCGGACAGGGGGGGAACACCGGGGAGCTGTTTTTT
CDR3 length: 15; clone size: -; V gene: TRBV4-3; J gene: TRBJ2-7; D gene: TRBD1; CDR3 protein: CASSQEARGSSEQYF; CDR3 DNA: TGCGCCAGCAGCCAAGAGGCCAGGGGGTCGAGCGAGCAGTACTTC
CDR3 length: 14; clone size: -; V gene: TRBV13; J gene: TRBJ1-1; D gene: TRBD1; CDR3 protein: CASSLTGTGAEAFF; CDR3 DNA: TGTGCCAGCAGCTTAACCGGGACAGGGGCTGAAGCTTTCTTT
CDR3 length: 14; clone size: once; V gene: TRBV19; J gene: TRBJ1-6; D gene: TRBD1; CDR3 protein: CASIGTAYNSPLHF; CDR3 DNA: TGTGCCAGTATTGGGACAGCATATAATTCACCCCTCCACTTT
CDR3 length: 15; clone size: few; V gene: TRBV19; J gene: TRBJ1-5; D gene: TRBD1; CDR3 protein: CASSIARGPGQPQHF; CDR3 DNA: TGTGCCAGTAGTATCGCCAGGGGGCCGGGACAGCCCCAGCATTTT
CDR3 length: 12; clone size: -; V gene: TRBV19; J gene: TRBJ2-7; D gene: -; CDR3 protein: CASSHTRGEQYF; CDR3 DNA: TGTGCCAGTAGTCATACAAGGGGCGAGCAGTACTTC
CDR3 length: 16; clone size: -; V gene: TRBV7-2; J gene: TRBJ1-1; D gene: -; CDR3 protein: CASSLKPGKWNTEAFF; CDR3 DNA: TGTGCCAGCAGCTTAAAACCCGGGAAGTGGAACACTGAAGCTTTCTTT
CDR3 length: 14; clone size: -; V gene: TRBV18; J gene: TRBJ1-4; D gene: TRBD1; CDR3 protein: CASSRTGPNEKLFF; CDR3 DNA: TGTGCCAGCTCACGGACAGGGCCTAATGAAAAACTGTTTTTT
CDR3 length: 14; clone size: -; V gene: TRBV11-2; J gene: TRBJ2-7; D gene: -; CDR3 protein: CASSLGSGTYEQYF; CDR3 DNA: TGTGCCAGCAGCTTAGGGTCAGGCACCTACGAGCAGTACTTC
CDR3 length: 14; clone size: -; V gene: TRBV19; J gene: TRBJ2-7; D gene: -; CDR3 protein: CASSSAGAIYEQYF; CDR3 DNA: TGTGCCAGTAGTAGCGCAGGGGCCATCTACGAGCAGTACTTC
CDR3 length: 19; clone size: -; V gene: TRBV4-3; J gene: TRBJ1-4; D gene: -; CDR3 protein: CASSQDSGVLGGGHEKLFF; CDR3 DNA: TGCGCCAGCAGCCAAGATAGTGGAGTGCTAGGGGGAGGGCACGAAAAACTGTTTTTT
CDR3 length: 16; clone size: once; V gene: TRBV10-3; J gene: TRBJ1-4; D gene: TRBD1; CDR3 protein: CAIRGPSGTANEKLFF; CDR3 DNA: TGTGCCATCAGGGGGCCCTCCGGGACAGCGAATGAAAAACTGTTTTTT